The rows below give T cell receptor beta chains drawn from one sample of a study of T cells after yellow fever vaccination. TCRdb passed the 5' RACE reads through MiXCR, listing each CDR3 protein once. The sample holds a few hundred thousand distinct CDR3 sequences, about 12% seen once. The starting material was CD4+ T cells sorted from PBMCs, obtained 15 days after the yellow fever booster vaccination. Source of these receptors: a man in his late teens or twenties who received the YFV17D yellow fever vaccine. Each CDR3 is given with its conserved first and last residue. D genes are given only for firm matches. Only some rows state a clone size, as once, few, many or a class for expanded clones.

size: many
V: TRBV5-1
D: TRBD2
CDR3: CASSFAPSGGTYNEQFF

size: few
V: TRBV20-1
D: NA
CDR3: CSARLVGSNSPLHF

size: NA
V: TRBV19
D: TRBD1
CDR3: CASTGQEGAPLHF

size: NA
V: TRBV11-2
D: NA
CDR3: CASSPLGLGYGYTF

size: few
V: TRBV11-2
D: NA
CDR3: CASSLLGGPNSGNTIYF

size: NA
V: TRBV7-2
D: NA
CDR3: CASSLSWGLTEQFF

size: few
V: TRBV7-9
D: NA
CDR3: CASSLTTNEKLFF

size: NA
V: TRBV7-6
D: NA
CDR3: CASSYAGLSEQYF

size: NA
V: TRBV5-6
D: NA
CDR3: CASSATDFTEAFF

size: NA
V: TRBV4-3
D: NA
CDR3: CASSLHRVRHGYTF

size: NA
V: TRBV6-5
D: TRBD2
CDR3: CASSPPGRGSAQYF

size: few
V: TRBV18
D: NA
CDR3: CASSLGRRNTGELFF

size: NA
V: TRBV4-3
D: TRBD2
CDR3: CASSYSGGGTDTQYF

size: NA
V: TRBV18
D: NA
CDR3: CASSPPAAKNIQYF

size: many
V: TRBV6-2/TRBV6-3
D: NA
CDR3: CASSTLGQSNQPQHF

size: few
V: TRBV6-1
D: NA
CDR3: CASSERGYEQYF

size: few
V: TRBV13
D: NA
CDR3: CASRHWRASNYGYTF

size: NA
V: TRBV2
D: NA
CDR3: CASGLEKETQYF

size: many
V: TRBV12-3/TRBV12-4
D: TRBD1
CDR3: CASSYGTVSGNTIYF

size: few
V: TRBV6-5
D: NA
CDR3: CASSYSSVVGSPLHF

size: NA
V: TRBV15
D: NA
CDR3: CATSRVTAGGYTF

size: NA
V: TRBV5-5
D: NA
CDR3: CASSLAYLQGEKLFF

size: few
V: TRBV7-8
D: TRBD2
CDR3: CASRHRRGIGLNTGELFF

size: few
V: TRBV28
D: NA
CDR3: CASGTGTYNEQFF